One and the same sample provided the 32 T cell receptor beta chains below, sequenced in a study of tumor and adjacent non-tumor tissue in lung cancer. A modified ARM-PCR protocol with three rounds of nested PCR amplified TCRbeta. TCRdb fed the multiplex PCR reads into MiXCR, producing one record per CDR3 protein. The sample holds under 150,000 distinct CDR3 sequences, 66% seen once. RNA was extracted from bulk tissue without any cell sorting. Sequencing was done on a sample of lung tumor tissue. The source of these receptors is a young man with non-small cell lung cancer.

The V call is TRBV12-3 or TRBV12-4, the J call TRBJ2-2; D remains ambiguous. V was pared by 3 bases and J by 9 bases, with 20 bases between. This CDR3 is 16 amino acids long. The CDR3, as DNA: TGTGCCAGCAGTTTTTACGGCCCCGCCACGGGTTGGGAGCTGTTTTTT. Residues: CASSFYGPATGWELFF.

About this clonotype itself: A clone one base away is much larger, so this may be a read error. This CDR3 reads CASSWNRDLDTGELFF. CDR3 sequence (DNA): TGTGCCAGCAGTTGGAACAGGGACTTGGACACCGGGGAGCTGTTTTTT. The chain joins TRBV6-6 to TRBJ2-2; D tentatively reads TRBD1 or TRBD2 (6 bases each). This CDR3 is 16 amino acids long. Germline lookup yields CDR1 MNHNY and CDR2 SVGAGI (reference sequence). V lost 4 bases to trimming and J lost 3 bases, with 15 bases between them.

This clonotype appeared a single time. The V call is TRBV20-1, the J call TRBJ2-3; D is perhaps TRBD2 (5 bases). Germline V lookup: CDR1 DFQATT, CDR2 SNEGSKA (reference sequence). CDR3 length: 15 amino acids. The chain's CDR3 is CSHQEASRYTDTQYF. For the CDR3, the DNA is TGCAGCCATCAGGAAGCTAGCAGATACACAGATACGCAGTATTTT.

The rearrangement uses TRBV12-3 or TRBV12-4 and TRBJ2-5, with D maybe TRBD2 (5 bases). V gave up 5 bases and J gave up 0 bases, with 10 bases separating them. This CDR3 is built from 14 residues. CDR3 loop: CASSRTEYQETQYF. The CDR3 bases are TGTGCCAGCAGTCGGACTGAGTACCAAGAGACCCAGTACTTC.

The J gene is TRBJ1-2, the V gene TRBV20-1; D gene uncertain. The CDR3 spans 13 residues. Germline V gives CDR1 DFQATT, CDR2 SNEGSKA (reference sequence). V lost 1 base, J lost 3 bases, and 9 bases lay in between. Written as DNA, the CDR3 is TGCAGTGCTAGAGTTGGGTCGGACTATGGCTACACCTTC. It specifies CSARVGSDYGYTF.

The gene calls are TRBV29-1 and TRBJ1-4; 7 bases are a match to TRBD1. This CDR3 contains 11 residues. Germline CDR1 and CDR2: SQVTM and ANQGSEA. With V trimmed by 7 bases and J by 10 bases, 6 bases remained unmatched. Here the CDR3 reads CSGQGDGKLFF. The CDR3 bases are TGCAGCGGACAGGGAGATGGAAAACTGTTTTTT.

This clonotype came up many times. This sequence joins TRBV6-2 or TRBV6-3 and TRBJ1-1; D is unclear. Germline V lookup: CDR1 MNHEY, CDR2 SVGEGT. The CDR3 spans 14 residues. V lost 6 bases and J 5 bases, leaving 16 bases between the germline ends. Here the CDR3 DNA reads TGTGCCAGCAGACTACTCGGGAGGGCGACTGAAGCTTTCTTT. This encodes CASRLLGRATEAFF.

To note about this clonotype: This could be a read error, since a much larger clone is one nucleotide away. This chain connects TRBV29-1 to TRBJ1-1; D gene unclear. CDR1 and CDR2 from the germline V gene are SQVTM and ANQGSEA. The CDR3 runs 12 residues. CDR3 in amino acids: CSVEDPGTETFF. For the CDR3, the DNA is TGCAGCGTTGAAGACCCCGGCACTGAAACTTTCTTT.

V is TRBV30 and J is TRBJ2-1, with D hard to call. CDR1 is GTSNPN and CDR2 is SVGIG in the germline V gene (reference sequence). The CDR3 contains 12 residues. Trimming cost V 1 base and J 12 bases, with 13 bases left between them. CDR3 sequence (DNA): TGTGCCTGGAGTGACTGGAGTTATGGGCAGTTCTTC. Its protein is CAWSDWSYGQFF.

As to this clonotype: Just one base apart from a much larger clone, this may be a read error. This chain joins TRBV4-3 and TRBJ1-6; no definite D call. CDR1 and CDR2 (germline): LGHNA, YSLEER. CDR3 length: 14 residues. The V and J ends lost 7 bases and 9 bases respectively, with 16 bases between them. This CDR3 is CASNPFPLGSPLHF. CDR3 sequence (DNA): TGCGCCAGCAACCCTTTTCCCTTGGGTTCACCCCTCCACTTT.

This clonotype was recorded at least ten times. The chain joins TRBV12-3 or TRBV12-4 to TRBJ2-7; a weak D match, TRBD2 (6 bases). V lost 3 bases and J 0 bases, leaving 6 bases between the germline ends. The CDR3 is 13 amino acids. CDR3 bases: TGTGCCAGCAGTTTGGGGGGCTCCTACGAGCAGTACTTC. Residues: CASSLGGSYEQYF.

The chain couples TRBV20-1 to TRBJ2-6; D is unclear. The length of the CDR3 is 15 residues. CDR1 is DFQATT, CDR2 SNEGSKA, per germline (reference sequence). The V end lost 1 base, the J end lost 2 bases, and 9 bases lay between the germline ends. The CDR3 bases are TGCAGTGCTAGAGTAATGGGCCCTGGGGCCAACGTCCTGACTTTC. This sequence encodes CSARVMGPGANVLTF.

A remark on this clonotype: A clone one base away is much larger, so this may be a read error. The rearrangement joins TRBV29-1 to TRBJ1-1; D unclear. The CDR3 runs to 13 residues. The V gene's germline CDR1 is SQVTM and CDR2 ANQGSEA. CDR3 DNA sequence: TGCAGGGCCGAAGACGGCTCGAACACTGAAGCTTTCTTT. Protein sequence: CRAEDGSNTEAFF.

This clonotype was detected many times. This chain links TRBV10-3 with TRBJ1-5, with D possibly TRBD1 on 6 matching bases. V lost 10 bases and J lost 0, with 16 bases in between. The CDR3 length is 15 residues. The germline V gene encodes CDR1 ENHRY and CDR2 SYGVKD. The CDR3 loop is CATTGGADSNQPQHF. The CDR3 coding sequence is TGTGCCACCACCGGGGGGGCGGATAGCAATCAGCCCCAGCATTTT.

This clonotype was seen more than once but under ten times. The chain is built from TRBV12-3 or TRBV12-4 and TRBJ1-1, with a possible D match to TRBD1 (5 bases). With 2 bases removed from V and 10 bases from J, the gap between germline ends came to 11 bases. There are 12 residues in the CDR3. This CDR3 is CASSLPWGAAFF. The CDR3 coding sequence is TGTGCCAGCAGTTTACCATGGGGCGCAGCTTTCTTT.

On this clonotype itself: A junction end diverges from the germline sequence, so it may reflect a read error. The chain recombines TRBV12-3 or TRBV12-4 with TRBJ2-5; no clear D gene. CDR3 length equals 14 residues. In DNA, the CDR3 is TGTGTCAGCAGATCCTCTTACGTACAAGAGACCCAGTACTTC. Translation gives CVSRSSYVQETQYF.

The chain carries TRBV6-2 or TRBV6-3 and TRBJ2-5; D not resolved. Germline V gene sequence: CDR1 MNHEY, CDR2 SVGEGT. Trimming stripped 9 bases from V and 7 bases from J, with 15 bases between. This CDR3 is 12 amino acids long. CDR3 region: CASSLPLGTQYF. As DNA, the CDR3 is TGTGCCAGTAGCCTACCTCTAGGGACCCAGTACTTC.

A note on this clonotype: A clone one base away is much larger, so this may be a read error. This rearrangement joins TRBV20-1 to TRBJ2-6; tentatively, D is TRBD1 or TRBD2 (5 bases each). Per the germline V gene, CDR1 is DFQATT and CDR2 is SNEGSKA (reference sequence). The CDR3 loop spans 17 amino acids. CDR3 nucleotides: TGCAGAGCTAGAGGGGACCTCTTTGAGGCTGGGGCCAACGTCCTGACTTTC. This sequence encodes CRARGDLFEAGANVLTF.

About this clonotype: This may stem from a read error, because a much larger clone lies one nucleotide away. The chain is built from TRBV4-3 and TRBJ2-4; 8 nucleotides match TRBD1. The CDR3 loop spans 14 amino acids. CDR1 is LGHNA, CDR2 YSLEER, per germline. CDR3 loop: CASSQRTGKDIQNF. In DNA form, the CDR3 reads TGCGCCAGCAGCCAACGGACAGGGAAGGACATTCAGAACTTC.

With regard to this clonotype: Relative to the germline gene, one junction end is altered; a read error may explain this. The CDR3 protein is CASSKGTLGGGEQFF. Here the CDR3 DNA reads TGTGCAAGCAGTAAAGGCACCCTGGGGGGCGGAGAGCAGTTCTTC. This sequence joins TRBV6-1 and TRBJ2-1; the D gene could be TRBD1 or TRBD2 (6 bases each). Per the germline V gene, CDR1 is MNHNS and CDR2 is SASEGT. This CDR3 region has 15 residues.

This clonotype was observed many times. The genes are TRBV4-3 and TRBJ1-6; 9 bases map to TRBD1. Germline values: CDR1 LGHNA, CDR2 YSLEER. The CDR3 is 16 residues long. After removal of 5 bases from V and 11 bases from J, the junction contained 13 bases not matched to a gene. DNA for the CDR3: TGCGCCAGCAGCGCCCTCGGGGGGACAGGGTTGGCACCCCTCCACTTT. Translating it yields CASSALGGTGLAPLHF.

Of note for this clonotype: A read error may explain this, as a much larger clone is one base away. J is TRBJ2-1 and V is TRBV4-3, with D maybe TRBD2 (6 bases). Trimming pared 3 bases from V and 7 bases from J, leaving 10 bases between. This CDR3 comprises 13 residues. The V gene's germline CDR1 is LGHNA and CDR2 YSLEER. In nucleotides, the CDR3 is TGCGCCAGCAGCCATATCGCGGGGAATGAGCAGTTCTTC. Protein: CASSHIAGNEQFF.

On this clonotype: This may arise from a read error, as a much more abundant clone is one base away. The chain uses TRBV30 and TRBJ2-1; D not certain. Germline loops: CDR1 GTSNPN, CDR2 SVGIG (reference sequence). Trimming took 2 bases from V and 5 from J, leaving 7 bases between them. This CDR3 region has 12 residues. CDR3 in DNA: TGTGCCTGGAGTAACCAGGACAATGAGCAGTTCTTC. Its translation: CAWSNQDNEQFF.

On this clonotype itself: A junction end diverges from the germline sequence, so it may reflect a read error. The chain joins TRBV11-3 to TRBJ2-1; D is ambiguous. There are 12 residues in the CDR3. CDR1 is SGHNT, CDR2 YENEEA, per germline. The CDR3 sequence is CAISLLSNEQFF. In DNA, the CDR3 is TGTGCCATCAGCCTCCTATCCAATGAGCAGTTCTTC.

Points on this clonotype: A much larger clone lies a single base off, so this may be a read error. Because the CDR3 is missing its conserved closing phenylalanine or tryptophan, this is likely a read error. This sequence joins TRBV20-1 and TRBJ2-7, with D possibly matching TRBD1 (6 bases). CDR1 is DFQATT and CDR2 is SNEGSKA in the germline V gene (reference sequence). The CDR3 sequence is 14 residues long. Trimming removed 7 bases from V and 0 bases from J, with 16 bases in between. CDR3 residues: CSVMDSLLSYEQYY. The CDR3 DNA is TGCAGTGTAATGGACAGCTTACTCTCCTACGAGCAGTACTAC.

The sample holds a few counts of this clonotype. Relative to the germline gene, one junction end is altered; a read error may explain this. This sequence joins TRBV12-3 or TRBV12-4 and TRBJ2-1; 8 bases line up with TRBD1. CDR3 length: 15 residues. This CDR3 reads CGSSPRGQAHNEQFF. Here the CDR3 DNA reads TGTGGCAGCAGTCCTCGGGGACAGGCCCACAATGAGCAGTTCTTC.

On this clonotype: The junction differs from germline at one of its ends, possibly a read error. The chain links TRBV11-3 to TRBJ2-3; D is possibly TRBD2 (6 bases). The germline gives CDR1 SGHNT, CDR2 YENEEA. The CDR3 spans 16 residues. The CDR3 is CASSLGAGPSTDMQYF. The CDR3 DNA is TGTGCCAGCAGCTTAGGAGCGGGCCCGTCAACAGATATGCAGTATTTT.

In the case of this clonotype: One end of the junction varies from germline; a read error may be responsible. V gene TRBV7-3 combines with J gene TRBJ2-3; D is perhaps TRBD2 (6 bases). CDR3 length: 13 residues. From germline, CDR1 is SGHTA and CDR2 FQGTGA. CDR3 sequence (DNA): TGTGCCAGCAGTCGGGACTGGGGGGATATGCAGTATTTT. It encodes CASSRDWGDMQYF.

Only one count was recorded for this clonotype. Just one base apart from a much larger clone, this may be a read error. The J gene is TRBJ1-1, the V gene TRBV4-3; D may be TRBD1 (5 bases). Germline CDR1 is LGHNA and CDR2 is YSLEER. The CDR3 totals 13 residues. CDR3 protein: CASSQERDSEACF. In DNA form, the CDR3 reads TGCGCCAGCAGCCAAGAGAGGGACTCTGAAGCTTGCTTT.

In the case of this clonotype: A much bigger clone sits one base away, suggesting this may be a read error. The V and J genes are TRBV20-1 and TRBJ1-6; tentatively, D is TRBD1 (5 bases). CDR1 is DFQATT and CDR2 is SNEGSKA in the germline V gene (reference sequence). The CDR3 covers 12 residues. CDR3 loop: CSVREGVNRLHF. Here the CDR3 DNA reads TGCAGTGTTAGAGAAGGGGTGAACCGCCTCCACTTT.

This chain joins TRBV11-2 and TRBJ2-3; possibly TRBD2 for D (7 bases). Germline CDR1 is SGHAT and CDR2 is FQNNGV. V dropped 3 bases and J dropped 6 bases, with 13 bases sitting between them. This CDR3 is 14 amino acids long. The CDR3 region has the DNA TGTGCCAGCAGCTTCACGGGGGGCGTGGATACGCAGTATTTT. As protein: CASSFTGGVDTQYF. The full variable domain, its missing parts supplied by reference TRBV11-2 and TRBJ2-3, is EAGVAQSPRYKIIEKRQSVAFWCNPISGHATLYWYQQILGQGPKLLIQFQNNGVVDDSQLPKDRFSAERLKGVDSTLKIQPAKLEDSAVYLCASSFTGGVDTQYFGPGTRLTVL.

Comment on this clonotype: Just one base apart from a much larger clone, this may be a read error. The rearrangement uses TRBV20-1 and TRBJ1-1; 8 positions match TRBD1. The CDR3 contains 12 residues. The germline gives CDR1 DFQATT, CDR2 SNEGSKA (reference sequence). This CDR3 reads CGVETGDLDAFF. In DNA form, the CDR3 reads TGCGGTGTCGAGACAGGGGACCTTGATGCTTTCTTT.